This is a list of T cell receptor beta chains from one sample in a study of OX40 agonist ivuxolimab in advanced cancers. Sequencing used immunoSEQ multiplex PCR; TCRdb keeps in-frame clones, though not all of them. The sample lists tens of thousands of clones, 90% to 95% seen once, with about 20% in the top ten. The sample consisted of CD4+ or CD8+ T cells sorted from blood, taken in a trial of the OX40 agonist ivuxolimab. All receptors come from an adult with an advanced solid tumor such as melanoma, head and neck, liver or kidney cancer. Both conserved end residues are trimmed from each CDR3. D genes are given only for firm matches. The size entry is marked missing in some rows and otherwise reads once, few, many or a size class.

size	V	D	CDR3
.	TRBV28	.	ASSEFFDSYNEQF
.	TRBV4-1	.	ASSQGQLNTEAF
.	TRBV2	.	ASTGRGDTGELF
.	TRBV4-2	.	ASSPPGGVGSYEQY
.	TRBV28	TRBD2	ASRDSVGLATSTDTQY
.	TRBV14	.	ASSREWGMGEQY
.	TRBV28	.	ASSSRELPTNYGYT
.	TRBV19	.	ASSIGTPLYNEQF
.	TRBV25-1	TRBD2	ASSEYSGRSGTGELF
.	TRBV5-1	.	ASSSRTYSGLSGHTGELF
once	TRBV6-1	.	ASLNYNEQF
.	TRBV4-3	.	ASSQDLSSLYNEQF
.	TRBV18	.	ASSPGGQPNYGYT
.	TRBV5-6	.	AGAPTGHSYEQY
.	TRBV9	TRBD1	ASSDDRASNEQF
once	TRBV6-1	.	ASRAGAGANVLT
.	TRBV30	.	AWALGSTDTQY
.	TRBV7-9	.	ASSVGQRGGTEAF
few	TRBV9	.	ASSDRNEQF
.	TRBV2	.	ASSLFRLVTQIGELF
.	TRBV29-1	.	SAGGGATNEKLF
.	TRBV4-1	TRBD2	ASRSGVGETQY
.	TRBV28	TRBD1	ASSQHFTGGFTGYT
.	TRBV4-2	.	ASSQVEDHEQF
.	TRBV27	.	ASTPAGFSIPKQF
.	TRBV2	.	ASIEANEQF
.	TRBV6-6	TRBD1	ASSWGTGRRGETQY
.	TRBV27	.	ASSLWPGHKSTYEQY
few	TRBV6-5	.	ASRMTGNTEAF
.	TRBV29-1	.	SVEAGPSYNEQF
.	TRBV5-4	.	ASSPKGSYGYT
.	TRBV5-8	.	ASSDAEVQPQH
once	TRBV29-1	TRBD1	SVEDPRTGATDTQY
.	TRBV2	.	ARKRTDDNYGYT
few	TRBV30	.	AWSGWKPTDTQY
.	TRBV7-9	.	ASSDGTQYSYEQY
medium-sized	TRBV5-5	.	ASSGDFYEQY
medium-sized	TRBV4-1	TRBD1	ASSLDRTAYEQY
.	TRBV6-5	TRBD1	ASRTGTGGSPLH
.	TRBV2	.	ASSDGGVYEQY
.	TRBV5-1	TRBD1	ASSETGTTEAF
.	TRBV28	.	ASSLSRGLAKNIQY
.	TRBV9	TRBD2	ASSGGLAPIYNEQF
.	TRBV9	TRBD1	ASSVVGTGGYGYT
.	TRBV7-9	.	ASSLRRQTGANVLT